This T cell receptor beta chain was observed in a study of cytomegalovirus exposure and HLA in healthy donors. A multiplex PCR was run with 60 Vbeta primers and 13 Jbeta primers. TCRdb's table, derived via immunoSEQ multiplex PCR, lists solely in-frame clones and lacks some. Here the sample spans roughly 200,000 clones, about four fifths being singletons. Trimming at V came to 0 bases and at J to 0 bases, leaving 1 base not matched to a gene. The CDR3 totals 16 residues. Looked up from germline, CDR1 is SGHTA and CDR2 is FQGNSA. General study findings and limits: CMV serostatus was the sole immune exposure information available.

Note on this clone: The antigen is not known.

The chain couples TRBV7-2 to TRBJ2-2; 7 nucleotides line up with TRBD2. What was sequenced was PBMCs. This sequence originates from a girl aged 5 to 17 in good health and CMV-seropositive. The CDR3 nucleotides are TGTGCCAGCAGCTTAGCGGGGGGGACGAACACCGGGGAGCTGTTTTTT. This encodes CASSLAGGTNTGELFF. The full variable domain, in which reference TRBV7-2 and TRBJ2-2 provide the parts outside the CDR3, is GAGVSQSPSNKVTEKGKDVELRCDPISGHTALYWYRQSLGQGLEFLIYFQGNSAPDKSGLPSDRFSAERTGGSVSTLTIQRTQQEDSAVYLCASSLAGGTNTGELFFGEGSRLTVL.